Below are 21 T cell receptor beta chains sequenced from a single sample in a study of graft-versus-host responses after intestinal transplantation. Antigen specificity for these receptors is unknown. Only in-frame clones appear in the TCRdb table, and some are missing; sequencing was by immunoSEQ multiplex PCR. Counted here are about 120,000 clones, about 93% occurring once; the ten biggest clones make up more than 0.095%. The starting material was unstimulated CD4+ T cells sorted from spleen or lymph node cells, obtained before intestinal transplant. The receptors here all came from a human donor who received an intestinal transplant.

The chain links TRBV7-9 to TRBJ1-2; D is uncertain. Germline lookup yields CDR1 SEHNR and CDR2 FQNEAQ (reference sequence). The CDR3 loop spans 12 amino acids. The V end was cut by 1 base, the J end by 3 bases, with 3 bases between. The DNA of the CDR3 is TGTGCCAGCAGCTTAGTGGACTATGGCTACACCTTC. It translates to CASSLVDYGYTF.

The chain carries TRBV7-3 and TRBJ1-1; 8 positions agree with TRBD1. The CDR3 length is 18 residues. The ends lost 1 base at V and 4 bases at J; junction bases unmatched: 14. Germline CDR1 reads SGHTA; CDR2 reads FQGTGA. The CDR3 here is CASSLRDRRSPPSTEAFF. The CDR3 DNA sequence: TGTGCCAGCAGCTTAAGGGACAGGCGATCCCCTCCGAGCACTGAAGCTTTCTTT.

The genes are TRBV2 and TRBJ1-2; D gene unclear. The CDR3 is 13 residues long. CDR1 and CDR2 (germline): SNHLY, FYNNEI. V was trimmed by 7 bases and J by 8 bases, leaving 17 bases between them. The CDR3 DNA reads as TGTGCCAGCAACTCGCTTGTTGTAGGCGGCTACACCTTC. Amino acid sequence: CASNSLVVGGYTF.

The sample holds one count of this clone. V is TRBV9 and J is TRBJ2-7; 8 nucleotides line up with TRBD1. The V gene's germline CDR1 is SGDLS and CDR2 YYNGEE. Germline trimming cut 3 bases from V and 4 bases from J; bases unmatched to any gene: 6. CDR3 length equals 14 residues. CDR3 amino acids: CASSDGQGEYEQYF. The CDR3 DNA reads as TGTGCCAGCAGCGATGGACAGGGAGAATACGAGCAGTACTTC.

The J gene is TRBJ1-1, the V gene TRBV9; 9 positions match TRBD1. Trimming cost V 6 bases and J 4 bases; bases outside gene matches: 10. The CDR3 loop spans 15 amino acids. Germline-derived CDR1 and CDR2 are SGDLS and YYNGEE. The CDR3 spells CASNPGQGMGTEAFF. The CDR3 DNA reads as TGTGCCAGCAACCCAGGACAGGGGATGGGCACTGAAGCTTTCTTT.

CDR3 bases: TGTGCCAGCAGCCAAGGTATCGCGGACCAAGAGACCCAGTACTTC. This encodes CASSQGIADQETQYF. This rearrangement joins TRBV11-2 to TRBJ2-5; D not resolved. Trimming stripped 5 bases from V and 0 bases from J, with 13 bases between. This CDR3 is 15 amino acids long. The germline V gene encodes CDR1 SGHAT and CDR2 FQNNGV.

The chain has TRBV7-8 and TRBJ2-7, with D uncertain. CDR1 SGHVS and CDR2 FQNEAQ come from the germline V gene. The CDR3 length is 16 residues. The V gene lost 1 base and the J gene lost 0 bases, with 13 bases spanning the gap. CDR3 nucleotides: TGTGCCAGCAGCTTAGGTCTCAGCCGGTTCTCCTACGAGCAGTACTTC. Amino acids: CASSLGLSRFSYEQYF.

The chain's CDR3 is CASSPNLAPFNEQFF. In nucleotides, the CDR3 is TGTGCCAGCAGCCCAAACTTGGCACCCTTCAATGAGCAGTTCTTC. The chain recombines TRBV5-4 with TRBJ2-1; D is unresolved. CDR1 is SGHNT, CDR2 YYREEE, per germline (reference sequence). This CDR3 has 15 residues. Trimming pared 4 bases from V and 6 bases from J, leaving 17 bases between.

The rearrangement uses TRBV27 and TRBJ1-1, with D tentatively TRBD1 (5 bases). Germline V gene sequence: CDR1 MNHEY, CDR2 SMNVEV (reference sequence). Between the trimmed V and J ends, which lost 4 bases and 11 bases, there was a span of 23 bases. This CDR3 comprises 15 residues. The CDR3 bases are TGTGCCAGCAGTTCGGGACCCAAGGGGAGGAGGGTCGCTTTCTTT. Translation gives CASSSGPKGRRVAFF.

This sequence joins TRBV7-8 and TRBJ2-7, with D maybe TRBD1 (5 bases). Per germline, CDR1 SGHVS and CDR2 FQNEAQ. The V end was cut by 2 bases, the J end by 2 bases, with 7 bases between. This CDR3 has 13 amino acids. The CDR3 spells CASSLIRAYEQYF. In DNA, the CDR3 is TGTGCCAGCAGCTTAATCAGGGCCTACGAGCAGTACTTC.

The CDR3 region has the DNA TGTGCCAGCAGCCAAACCGGGACTCCCAGCTCTGGAAACACCATATATTTT. Protein sequence: CASSQTGTPSSGNTIYF. J is TRBJ1-3 and V is TRBV14, with D possibly TRBD1 on 5 matching bases. CDR3 length: 17 amino acids. V lost 2 bases and J lost 0, with 14 bases in between. Germline V gene data show CDR1 as SGHDN and CDR2 as FVKESK.

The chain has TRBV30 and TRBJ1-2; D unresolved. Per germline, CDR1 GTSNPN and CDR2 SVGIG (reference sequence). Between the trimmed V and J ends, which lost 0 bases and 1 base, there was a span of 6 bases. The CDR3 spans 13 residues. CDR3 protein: CAWSVVLNYGYTF. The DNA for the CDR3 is TGTGCCTGGAGTGTTGTACTTAACTATGGCTACACCTTC.

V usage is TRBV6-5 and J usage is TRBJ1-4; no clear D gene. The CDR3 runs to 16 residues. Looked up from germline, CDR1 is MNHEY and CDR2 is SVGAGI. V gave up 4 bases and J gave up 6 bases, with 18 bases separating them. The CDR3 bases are TGTGCCAGCAGTTCAGATGGACCAGGCCATTATGAAAAACTGTTTTTT. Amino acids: CASSSDGPGHYEKLFF.

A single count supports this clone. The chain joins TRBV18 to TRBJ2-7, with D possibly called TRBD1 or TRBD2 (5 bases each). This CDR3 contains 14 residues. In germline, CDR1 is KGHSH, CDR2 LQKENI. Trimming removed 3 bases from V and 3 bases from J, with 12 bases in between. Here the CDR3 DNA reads TGTGCCAGCTCACCCCCCGGGACCCACTACGAGCAGTACTTC. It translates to CASSPPGTHYEQYF.

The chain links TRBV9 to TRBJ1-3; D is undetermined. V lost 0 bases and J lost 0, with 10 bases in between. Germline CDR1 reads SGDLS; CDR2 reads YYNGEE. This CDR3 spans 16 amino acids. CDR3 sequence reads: CASSVDAAISGNTIYF. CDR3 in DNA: TGTGCCAGCAGCGTAGATGCGGCCATCTCTGGAAACACCATATATTTT. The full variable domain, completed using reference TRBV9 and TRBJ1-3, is DSGVTQTPKHLITATGQRVTLRCSPRSGDLSVYWYQQSLDQGLQFLIQYYNGEERAKGNILERFSAQQFPDLHSELNLSSLELGDSALYFCASSVDAAISGNTIYFGEGSWLTVV.

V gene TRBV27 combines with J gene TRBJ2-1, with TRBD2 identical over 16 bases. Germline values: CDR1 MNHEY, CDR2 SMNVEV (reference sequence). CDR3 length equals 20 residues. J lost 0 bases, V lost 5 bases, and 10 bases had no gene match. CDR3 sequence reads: CASSEGTSGRALSSYNEQFF. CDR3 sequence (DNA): TGTGCCAGCAGTGAGGGGACTAGCGGGAGGGCCTTGAGCTCCTACAATGAGCAGTTCTTC.

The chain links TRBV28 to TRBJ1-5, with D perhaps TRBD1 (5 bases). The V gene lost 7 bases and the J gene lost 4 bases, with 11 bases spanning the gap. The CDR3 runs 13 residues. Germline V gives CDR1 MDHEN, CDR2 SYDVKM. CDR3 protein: CASTGNGNQPQHF. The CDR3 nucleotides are TGTGCCAGCACAGGGAATGGGAATCAGCCCCAGCATTTT.

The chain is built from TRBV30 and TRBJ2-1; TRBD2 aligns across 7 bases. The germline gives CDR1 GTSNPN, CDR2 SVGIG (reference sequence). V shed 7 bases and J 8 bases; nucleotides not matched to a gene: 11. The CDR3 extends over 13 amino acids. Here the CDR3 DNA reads TGTGCCTTCCAACCCCCGGGGAGGGATGAGCAGTTCTTC. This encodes CAFQPPGRDEQFF.

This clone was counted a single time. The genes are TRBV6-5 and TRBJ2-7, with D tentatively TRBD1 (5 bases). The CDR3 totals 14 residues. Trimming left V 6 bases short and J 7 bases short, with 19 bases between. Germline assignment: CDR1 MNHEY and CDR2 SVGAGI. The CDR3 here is CASRQGGTTSEQYF. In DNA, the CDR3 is TGTGCCAGCAGGCAGGGTGGAACTACGAGTGAGCAGTACTTC.

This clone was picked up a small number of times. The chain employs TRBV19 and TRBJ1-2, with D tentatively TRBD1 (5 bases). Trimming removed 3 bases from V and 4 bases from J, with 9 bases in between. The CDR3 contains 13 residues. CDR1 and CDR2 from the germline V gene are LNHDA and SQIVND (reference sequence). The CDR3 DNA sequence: TGTGCCAGTAGTATTCAGGGTAGCTATGGCTACACCTTC. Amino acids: CASSIQGSYGYTF.

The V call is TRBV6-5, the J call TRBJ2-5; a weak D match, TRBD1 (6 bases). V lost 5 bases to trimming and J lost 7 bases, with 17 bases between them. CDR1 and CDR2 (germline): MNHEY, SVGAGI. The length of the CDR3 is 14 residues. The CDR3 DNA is TGTGCCAGCAGTCCGGTGGACAGCTGGGGGACCCAGTACTTC. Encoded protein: CASSPVDSWGTQYF.